The text below deals with one T cell receptor (beta chain). Its antigen is currently not known. Within one base of it there is no much larger clone, and no base qualities were kept. These data originate in a study of long-term antiretroviral therapy in people with HIV (dated by TCRdb to between 2021 and 2023). Some background on the complete study: The earliest samples were collected approximately a decade before the 2015 WHO recommendation for immediate ART, a period when ART was typically delayed until CD4 counts fell. This retrospective serial study examined whether starting ART and sustained HIV suppression were associated with changes in the composition and diversity of the TRB repertoire in peripheral blood. A total of 192 cryopreserved PBMC samples came from 25 to 30 adults with confirmed HIV infection and were collected serially over a mean of about 6 years (range 1-12). Among the 25 to 30 participants with HIV, eleven were female. No cross-contamination during QIAcube processing turned up in test extractions that ran a monoclonal T-cell line alongside about 35 polyclonal samples. Results the study describes overall, beyond this receptor: Samples dated from about 2003 to 2018, and the ART regimens used may be less effective than current ones. Starting ART was linked to a significant rise in TRB diversity, yet even with long-term ART the diversity remained significantly lower than in transplant donor controls. Because pre-ART samples had limited cell numbers, profiling was done on unsorted PBMC rather than on sorted CD4+ and CD8+ T cells. Expanded TRB clones identified before ART initiation dominated the repertoire at all time points, although this dominance fluctuated and declined in many PLHIV after ART. Inferences about post-ART repertoire changes were limited because no data were available on ART adherence, viral resistance or therapy changes. Owing to limited PBMC availability, only the TCR beta chain was sequenced, without alpha chain pairing. CDR3 length ranges in HIV repertoires were narrower than in controls, and network structure suggested an antigen-experienced repertoire with only a slight naive shift after ART.

Inclusion was restricted to participants for whom at least one PBMC sample before ART initiation and at least two post-ART samples were available. Treatment was received in the United States of America by all participants with HIV. Before DNA extraction, cryopreserved samples of about 0.95-10 million PBMC were thawed and then washed. At the time of the earliest PBMC sample, participants with HIV were aged between about 23 and 55 years. Per participant, PBMC samples came from 1-4 timepoints prior to ART initiation and 2-8 timepoints following ART initiation, for a median of 7 samples. For every participant, serial HIV viral load, CD4+ T-cell count, ART history and demographic data were obtained. Using a Qiagen kit on a QIAcube, genomic DNA was extracted from unsorted PBMC, with samples processed in batches of 12. Sequencing of the TRB variable region was done with the immunoSEQ hsTCRB v3.0 assay at survey level resolution. TRB sequencing targeted a depth of about 40,000-50,000 T-cell genomes per sample. TRB libraries were pooled and sequenced on an Illumina MiSeq using a v3 150-cycle kit. The source study handled its data this way. Repertoire analysis was performed in R inside a reproducible Nextflow workflow that covered QC, data transformation and analysis. Custom analyses were implemented in LymphoSeq2, an R package for AIRR-Seq data exploration. Several samples yielding fewer than 5000 total TRB sequences were excluded, leaving 150 to 200 analyzed HIV repertoires. Among the approximately 190 retained HIV repertoires, 55 to 65 were collected before ART initiation and roughly 130 were collected after ART initiation. Repertoires were downsampled to 5000 TRB nucleotide sequences, and summary statistics were averaged over 100 downsampling iterations. TRB sequences were retained for analysis only if CDR3 regions of at least seven amino acids were present. Two measures captured diversity: a Shannon entropy-derived clonality score and the Gini coefficient. In the repertoire networks, any two of the top 5000 CDR3 amino acid sequences were connected whenever the two sequences differed by an edit distance of one. Antigen specificity groups and MHC restriction were predicted for TRB CDR3 amino acid sequences with GLIPH2. CDR3 amino acid sequences were matched against VDJdb and McPAS-TCR to flag known CMV, EBV, HIV or tissue antigen associations. Pre-ART, post-ART and control groups were compared with Wilcoxon signed-rank tests and Holm-Bonferroni correction. Sourced from immuneACCESS, this table was stored by TCRdb with only in-frame sequences that have V and J called. A share of the clones is absent; for the studies checked, an unresolved V gene accounts for under half, and the remainder has no known explanation. V and J calls and clone size are as listed in that table; D and trimming were resolved from the DNA. Counted in this sample were more than 15,000 clones; roughly 94% of them appeared once. The ten largest clones add up to 4.6% of the sample.

The CDR3 covers 13 residues, taking in both the cysteine and the phenylalanine. Here the CDR3 DNA is all that survives: 39 bases in frame from base 1. In the germline V gene (reference sequence), CDR1 corresponds to GTSNPN and CDR2 to SVGIG. Trimming takes 4 bases off V and 2 bases off J; junction bases not matched to a gene: 3. The sequencing here drew on unsorted PBMCs, taken 6 to 6.5 years after starting antiretroviral therapy. This TCR was sampled from a woman in her forties or fifties with HIV. Recombination linked TRBV30 to TRBJ1-1; TRBD1 matches 8 bases in the middle. This receptor carries the CDR3 CAWIPGGNTEAFF. The DNA sequence is TGTGCCTGGATCCCAGGGGGCAACACTGAAGCTTTCTTT. Where the CDR3 stops, the reference TRBV30 and TRBJ1-1 genes take over; the full variable domain is SQTIHQWPATLVQPVGSPLSLECTVEGTSNPNLYWYRQAAGRGLQLLFYSVGIGQISSEVPQNLSASRPQDRQFILSSKKLLLSDSGFYLCAWIPGGNTEAFFGQGTRLTVV.